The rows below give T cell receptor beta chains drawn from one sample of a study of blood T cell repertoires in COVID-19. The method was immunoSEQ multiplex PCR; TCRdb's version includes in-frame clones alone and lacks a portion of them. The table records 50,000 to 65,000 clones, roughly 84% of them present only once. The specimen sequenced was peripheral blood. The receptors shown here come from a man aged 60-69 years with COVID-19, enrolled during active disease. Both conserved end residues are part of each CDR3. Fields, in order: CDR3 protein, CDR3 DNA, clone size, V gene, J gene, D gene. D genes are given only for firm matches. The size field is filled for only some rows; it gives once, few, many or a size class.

CDR3: CASSRLAGASGANVLTF; DNA: TGTGCCAGCAGCCGACTAGCGGGGGCCTCTGGGGCCAACGTCCTGACTTTC; size: NA; V: TRBV3-1/TRBV3-2; J: TRBJ2-6; D: TRBD2
CDR3: CASSQTGTDTDTQYF; DNA: TGTGCCAGCAGCCAAACCGGGACAGACACAGATACGCAGTATTTT; size: NA; V: TRBV7-3; J: TRBJ2-3; D: TRBD1
CDR3: CASSHILRGRGNTIYF; DNA: TGCGCCAGCAGCCACATCCTCAGGGGTAGGGGAAACACCATATATTTT; size: many; V: TRBV4-1; J: TRBJ1-3; D: NA
CDR3: CTSSQVSSGQPQHF; DNA: TGTACCAGCAGCCAAGTATCCAGTGGTCAGCCCCAGCATTTT; size: NA; V: TRBV3-1/TRBV3-2; J: TRBJ1-5; D: NA
CDR3: CSVLSNEQYF; DNA: TGCAGCGTGCTTAGCAACGAGCAGTACTTC; size: NA; V: TRBV29-1; J: TRBJ2-7; D: NA
CDR3: CASSARDRGPSGSYEQYF; DNA: TGTGCCAGCAGCGCCCGGGACAGGGGGCCGAGCGGGAGCTACGAGCAGTACTTC; size: NA; V: TRBV7-9; J: TRBJ2-7; D: TRBD1
CDR3: CSVGQQNGYTF; DNA: TGCAGCGTTGGACAGCAGAATGGCTACACCTTC; size: NA; V: TRBV29-1; J: TRBJ1-2; D: NA
CDR3: CASQPTDRGRETQYF; DNA: TGTGCCAGCCAACCTACCGACAGGGGCAGGGAGACCCAGTACTTC; size: NA; V: TRBV19; J: TRBJ2-5; D: TRBD1
CDR3: CASSFPGGYGYTF; DNA: TGTGCCAGCAGTTTTCCGGGAGGGTATGGCTACACCTTC; size: NA; V: TRBV28; J: TRBJ1-2; D: NA
CDR3: CASSLAAGGREKLFF; DNA: TGCGCCAGCAGCTTGGCCGCAGGGGGCCGAGAAAAACTGTTTTTT; size: NA; V: TRBV5-1; J: TRBJ1-4; D: TRBD1
CDR3: CASRRSGGAVSEQYF; DNA: TGTGCCAGCAGACGTAGCGGGGGGGCAGTGAGTGAGCAGTACTTC; size: NA; V: TRBV27; J: TRBJ2-7; D: TRBD2
CDR3: CATSDPKATKGSGGYTF; DNA: TGTGCCACCAGTGATCCTAAGGCGACTAAGGGTTCGGGTGGCTACACCTTC; size: NA; V: TRBV24-1; J: TRBJ1-2; D: NA
CDR3: CASTSSGSGIDTQYF; DNA: TGTGCCAGCACTAGTAGCGGGAGTGGGATAGATACGCAGTATTTT; size: once; V: TRBV4-2; J: TRBJ2-3; D: TRBD2
CDR3: CASSQESVSRGRSSYNSPLHF; DNA: TGCGCCAGCAGCCAAGAATCGGTCAGCAGGGGAAGGAGCTCCTATAATTCACCCCTCCACTTT; size: NA; V: TRBV4-1; J: TRBJ1-6; D: NA
CDR3: CASSPWTGEDTQYF; DNA: TGTGCCAGTAGTCCATGGACAGGAGAAGATACGCAGTATTTT; size: NA; V: TRBV19; J: TRBJ2-3; D: TRBD1
CDR3: CAISEDTFWTGRNTEAFF; DNA: TGTGCCATCAGTGAAGACACTTTCTGGACAGGGAGGAACACTGAAGCTTTCTTT; size: NA; V: TRBV10-3; J: TRBJ1-1; D: TRBD1
CDR3: CASSAHPGTDGYTF; DNA: TGTGCCAGCAGCGCCCATCCCGGGACAGATGGCTACACCTTC; size: NA; V: TRBV9; J: TRBJ1-2; D: TRBD1
CDR3: CASSTQKRGGPYEQYF; DNA: TGTGCCAGCAGCACCCAAAAGCGGGGGGGACCCTACGAGCAGTACTTC; size: once; V: TRBV5-4; J: TRBJ2-7; D: TRBD2
CDR3: CASTLRLAGETQYF; DNA: TGTGCCAGCACCCTCCGACTAGCTGGCGAGACCCAGTACTTC; size: NA; V: TRBV6-5; J: TRBJ2-5; D: TRBD2
CDR3: CASSLQGDYYGYTF; DNA: TGTGCCAGCAGCTTACAGGGGGATTACTATGGCTACACCTTC; size: NA; V: TRBV5-4; J: TRBJ1-2; D: TRBD1
CDR3: CASSRTEGNEETQYF; DNA: TGTGCCAGCAGCCGCACCGAGGGTAACGAAGAGACCCAGTACTTC; size: NA; V: TRBV11-3; J: TRBJ2-5; D: NA
CDR3: CSVGQSQETQYF; DNA: TGCAGCGTTGGACAGAGTCAAGAGACCCAGTACTTC; size: once; V: TRBV29-1; J: TRBJ2-5; D: NA
CDR3: CASSSLRVAKNIQYF; DNA: TGTGCCAGCAGCTCCCTCAGGGTAGCCAAAAACATTCAGTACTTC; size: NA; V: TRBV7-9; J: TRBJ2-4; D: NA
CDR3: CASKGQGERGGYTF; DNA: TGTGCCAGCAAAGGACAGGGTGAGAGGGGCGGCTACACCTTC; size: NA; V: TRBV11-3; J: TRBJ1-2; D: TRBD1
CDR3: CASMRGNQPQHF; DNA: TGTGCCAGCATGCGGGGAAATCAGCCCCAGCATTTT; size: NA; V: TRBV6-4; J: TRBJ1-5; D: NA
CDR3: CASSQGGTSGSSLFF; DNA: TGTGCCAGCAGCCAAGGAGGGACTAGCGGGAGTAGTTTGTTCTTC; size: NA; V: TRBV3-1/TRBV3-2; J: TRBJ2-1; D: TRBD2
CDR3: CASSLDPYYTDTQYF; DNA: TGTGCCAGCAGCTTGGATCCTTATTACACAGATACGCAGTATTTT; size: NA; V: TRBV5-4; J: TRBJ2-3; D: NA